This TCR beta chain stems from a study of T cell changes during pregnancy in multiple sclerosis. TCRdb keeps only in-frame clones here, not all; method: immunoSEQ multiplex PCR. The table lists more than 70,000 clones, 91% of them singletons. The germline gives CDR1 MGHRA, CDR2 YSYEKL. The CDR3 has 16 amino acids. Trimming cost V 4 bases and J 0 bases, with 16 bases left between them. This receptor was obtained from a female donor with multiple sclerosis, enrolled in a pregnancy study. The J gene is TRBJ2-7, the V gene TRBV4-1; D unclear. The material was peripheral blood, obtained before pregnancy. CDR3: CASSRPGQDLSYEQYF. The CDR3 nucleotides read TGCGCCAGCAGCCGCCCTGGGCAGGATCTCTCCTACGAGCAGTACTTC.